Sequencing of this T cell receptor beta chain was carried out in a study of CD8 T cells in ankylosing spondylitis. Points from the study as a whole: Characteristic, it appeared, of ankylosing spondylitis blood was a TCR beta motif of eight highly homologous variants. Disease-linked clones proved CD8+ and comparatively uncommon in peripheral blood. Significant enrichment of disease-linked clones was reportedly seen in matched ankylosing spondylitis synovial fluid. Earlier literature documents some of the motif variants in reactive arthritis synovial fluid and blood.

A remark on this clonotype: Its antigen remains unidentified.

CDR3 length equals 17 residues. Trimming at V came to 6 bases and at J to 6 bases, leaving 16 bases not matched to a gene. Per germline, CDR1 MNHNS and CDR2 SASEGT. TCRdb re-analysed the 5' RACE reads in MiXCR, keeping a single row per CDR3 protein. There are approximately 350,000 distinct CDR3 sequences in the sample; around 20% occur only once, and around 14% lies in the top ten. The rearrangement uses TRBV6-1 and TRBJ1-4, with 7 positions matching TRBD1. The sequenced sample was blood, either unsorted or a sorted T cell fraction (not recorded which). This clonotype originated in a male donor with ankylosing spondylitis or in good health (not recorded which). CDR3 loop: CASRPWVGGGPDEKLFF. The CDR3 bases are TGTGCCAGCAGACCCTGGGTGGGAGGGGGCCCGGATGAAAAACTGTTTTTT.